The 2 T cell receptor beta chains given below trace back to one sample, sequenced in a study of blood T cells in healthy people across ages. Combining a sample-barcoded 5' primer with a J-beta primer mix, a second PCR ran for roughly 6 to 12 cycles. In TCRdb, the 5' RACE reads were re-called with MiXCR into one record per CDR3 protein. The sample lists some 750,000 distinct CDR3 sequences; 20% to 25% were seen once. The sequencing input was blood. These receptors were collected from a man between 70 and 80 years old in good health.

This clonotype was seen more than once but under ten times. The V call is TRBV7-2, the J call TRBJ2-7; D perhaps matches TRBD1 (6 bases). The ends were cut back, 4 bases at V and 6 bases at J, with 16 bases in the middle. Germline-derived CDR1 and CDR2 are SGHTA and FQGNSA. The CDR3 extends over 14 amino acids. Here the CDR3 DNA reads TGTGCCAGCAGCTCGGGAAACAGGGCACGCGAGCAGTACGTC. Protein sequence: CASSSGNRAREQYV.

This clonotype occurred a few times. The rearrangement links TRBV13 to TRBJ2-2; 7 bases agree with TRBD1. Looked up from germline, CDR1 is PRHDT and CDR2 is FYEKMQ (reference sequence). The CDR3 is 17 amino acids. J was trimmed by 1 base and V by 6 bases; bases with no gene match: 11. The CDR3 nucleotides read TGTGCCAGCAGACCCGATCCGGGACAGAAGAACACCGGGGAGCTGTTTTTT. As protein: CASRPDPGQKNTGELFF.